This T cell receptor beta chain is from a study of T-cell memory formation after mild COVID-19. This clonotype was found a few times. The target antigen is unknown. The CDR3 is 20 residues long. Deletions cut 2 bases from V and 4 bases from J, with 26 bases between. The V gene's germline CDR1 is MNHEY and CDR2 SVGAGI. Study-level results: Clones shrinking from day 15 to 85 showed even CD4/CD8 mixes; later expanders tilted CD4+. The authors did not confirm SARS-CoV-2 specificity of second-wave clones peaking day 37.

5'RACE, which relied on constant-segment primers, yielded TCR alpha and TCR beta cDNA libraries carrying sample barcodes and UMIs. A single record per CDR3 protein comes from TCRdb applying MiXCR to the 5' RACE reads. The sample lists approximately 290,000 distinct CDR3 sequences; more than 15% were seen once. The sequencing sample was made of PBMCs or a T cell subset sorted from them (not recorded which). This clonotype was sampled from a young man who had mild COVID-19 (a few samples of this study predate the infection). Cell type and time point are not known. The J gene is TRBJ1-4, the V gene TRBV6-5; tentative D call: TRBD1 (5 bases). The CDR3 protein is CASSYKRGATLGSGNEKLFF. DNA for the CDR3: TGTGCCAGCAGTTACAAACGCGGGGCGACTCTTGGCTCTGGTAATGAAAAACTGTTTTTT.